This TCR beta chain was identified during a study of cytomegalovirus exposure and HLA in healthy donors. Study-level findings and limits: Earlier analysis yielded a pattern in which most TCR beta V segments were productive about 87% or about 30% of the time. TCR beta chain V- and J-gene trimming was linked, in a later analysis, to a missense variant in DCLRE1C.

As to this clone: Its specificity is not known.

The PCR used 60 Vbeta and 13 Jbeta primers. Here immunoSEQ multiplex PCR was the method, and the copy in TCRdb shows in-frame clones only, minus some. This sample has 110,000 or so clones, with around 77% found just once. Germline V gives CDR1 WNHNN, CDR2 SYGVQD (reference sequence). After removal of 3 bases from V and 8 bases from J, the junction contained 4 bases not matched to a gene. The CDR3 is 13 amino acids. The sequencing input was PBMCs. J is TRBJ2-1 and V is TRBV10-1; TRBD2 agrees at 7 bases. This clonotype was obtained from a man aged 50 to 59 in good health and CMV-seropositive. DNA of the CDR3: TGCGCCAGCAGTGACCCACTAGCGTATGAGCAGTTCTTC. The encoded protein is CASSDPLAYEQFF.